This T cell receptor beta chain emerged from a study of beta chain features in type 1 diabetes. Study summary: Patients shared similar age, gender and cell yields with healthy donors.

Sequencing targeted expressed TCRB transcripts, as all isolated RNA had been reverse transcribed. The data were produced by immunoSEQ multiplex PCR, yet TCRdb's version contains in-frame clones alone and is incomplete. The repertoire includes roughly 150,000 clones, 7.8% of them detected once, and about 0.9% sits in the top ten. Trimming shortened V by 6 bases and J by 2 bases, and 13 bases separated the two germline ends. The length of the CDR3 is 14 residues. Germline loops: CDR1 SNHLY, CDR2 FYNNEI. Comments on this clone: The antigen is undetermined.

Study-level findings and limits: In every one of the four CD4+ subsets, TCRB CDR3s were moderately but significantly shorter in Type 1 diabetes patients.

This receptor was taken from a woman aged 40 to 50 with type 1 diabetes. The chain recombines TRBV2 with TRBJ1-2, with a possible D match to TRBD1 (6 bases). The sample comprised central memory CD4+ T cells from blood. This chain's CDR3 is CASSRWGPNYGYTF. CDR3 nucleotide sequence: TGTGCCAGCAGCCGGTGGGGGCCGAACTATGGCTACACCTTC.